The T cell receptor (beta chain) under discussion was sequenced for a study of T cells in women clearing cervical HPV infection. Study-level results: Unknown T-cell numbers per sample may underlie the richness differences. Repertoire richness, not evenness, was significantly elevated in CIN3+ cases versus controls.

TCRdb's table, derived via immunoSEQ multiplex PCR, lists solely in-frame clones and lacks some. Its clone listing holds about 30,000 clones. CDR1 SGHTS and CDR2 YDEGEE come from the germline V gene. The CDR3 loop spans 14 amino acids. V lost 4 bases to trimming and J lost 1 base; unmatched junction nucleotides: 3. As for this clone: Its antigen is unidentified. The missing CDR3 end, 3 residues past where the read stops, is filled in from the germline J gene.

The chain links TRBV5-8 to TRBJ2-3; 7 nucleotides match TRBD1. Sequencing was carried out using blood buffy coat. This TCR was recovered from a woman aged 18 to 69 with a cervical HPV16 infection that either progressed to CIN3+ or cleared (not recorded which). The DNA read from the CDR3 is TGTGCCAGCAGCCCAGGACAGGGCACAGATACG. Its translation is CASSPGQGTDT. The CDR3 in its entirety is CASSPGQGTDTQYF. Full variable domain (missing parts from reference TRBV5-8 and TRBJ2-3): EAGVTQSPTHLIKTRGQQATLRCSPISGHTSVYWYQQALGLGLQFLLWYDEGEERNRGNFPPRFSGRQFPNYSSELNVNALELEDSALYLCASSPGQGTDTQYFGPGTRLTVL.